These 5 T cell receptor beta chains were all obtained from the same sample, sequenced in a study of CD8+CD57+ T cells in acquired aplastic anemia. TCR beta VDJ and CDR3 profiles were obtained from a genomic DNA template. In TCRdb, the reads were re-called with MiXCR into one record per CDR3 protein. The table has 400,000 to 450,000 distinct CDR3 sequences, around 68% seen once; the top ten hold less than 4%. The sequencing input was sorted CD4+, CD8+, or CD8+CD57+ T cells (not recorded which) from PBMCs. The source is a human donor in good health, serving as a control.

V gene TRBV15 combines with J gene TRBJ2-5, with D uncertain. This CDR3 comprises 15 residues. Looked up from germline, CDR1 is LNHNV and CDR2 is YYDKDF (reference sequence). V was cut by 0 bases and J by 4 bases, with 12 bases left in between. CDR3 coding DNA: TGTGCCACCAGCAGAGATGTTACAGCCCGAGAGACCCAGTACTTC. This translates into CATSRDVTARETQYF. The full variable domain, with the rest looked up from reference TRBV15 and TRBJ2-5, is DAMVIQNPRYQVTQFGKPVTLSCSQTLNHNVMYWYQQKSSQAPKLLFHYYDKDFNNEADTPDNFQSRRPNTSFCFLDIRSPGLGDTAMYLCATSRDVTARETQYFGPGTRLLVL.

This chain links TRBV20-1 with TRBJ2-7, with D perhaps TRBD2 (6 bases). With 5 bases removed from V and 3 bases from J, the gap between germline ends came to 11 bases. Germline CDR1 DFQATT, CDR2 SNEGSKA (reference sequence). The CDR3 runs 12 residues. CDR3 in amino acids: CSAPSGDYEQYF. The CDR3 region has the DNA TGCAGTGCTCCTTCGGGGGACTACGAGCAGTACTTC.

The rearrangement uses TRBV7-3 and TRBJ1-3; D call uncertain. The germline gives CDR1 SGHTA, CDR2 FQGTGA. V lost 5 bases and J 8 bases, leaving 13 bases between the germline ends. The CDR3 extends over 13 amino acids. Written as DNA, the CDR3 is TGTGCCAGCAGCAGAGACGGCCAGGACACCATATATTTT. Translating gives CASSRDGQDTIYF.

This chain joins TRBV7-3 and TRBJ2-7, with 10 bases identical to TRBD1. The better agreement between TRBJ2-1 and the DNA end casts doubt on the J call. Germline V gene lookup returns CDR1 SGHTA and CDR2 FQGTGA. The CDR3 is 15 residues long. The CDR3 reads CASSSGQGTDSEQFF. The CDR3, as DNA: TGTGCCAGCAGCTCGGGACAGGGGACAGACAGCGAGCAGTTCTTC.

In its sample, this clonotype was seen many times. The rearrangement joins TRBV4-1 to TRBJ1-3; TRBD1 aligns across 7 bases. This CDR3 comprises 18 residues. The germline V gene encodes CDR1 MGHRA and CDR2 YSYEKL. The J segment lost 0 bases and the V segment lost 2 bases, leaving 10 bases of the junction unmatched. DNA of the CDR3: TGCGCCAGCAGCCAACCTCGGACAGGATCAAGCTCTGGAAACACCATATATTTT. Translating gives CASSQPRTGSSSGNTIYF.